These 13 T cell receptor beta chains came from one sample sequenced in a study of CXCR3-negative and CXCR3-positive naive CD8 T cells. Each TRB cDNA library was prepared by 5' RACE (with UMI labels). TCRdb re-called the 5' RACE reads, yielding one record per CDR3 amino acid sequence without DNA. The sample has approximately 130,000 distinct CDR3 sequences. Their specific antigens are unknown. General study points: TRB CDR3s were more hydrophobic in CXCR3-positive than in CXCR3-negative naive cells.

The sample consisted of naive CXCR3+ CD8+ T cells from blood. Subset reported: CD45RO-CCR7+CD27+CD95- naive CD8+ T cells expressing CXCR3 (TNR3+). These receptors were taken from a human donor in good health. Some clones in this sample may be carry-over from other donors' samples.

This chain's CDR3 is CASSLAVEGHTEAFF. This chain uses TRBV7-6 with TRBJ1-1. Germline lookup yields CDR1 SGHVS and CDR2 FNYEAQ. CDR3 length equals 15 residues.

CDR3 sequence: CASSLKKDPGQPQHF. The chain joins TRBV21-1 to TRBJ1-5; TCRdb calls TRBD1, which cannot be checked without DNA. TRBV21-1 is a pseudogene locus. The CDR3 extends over 15 amino acids.

The genes are TRBV6-2 or TRBV6-3 and TRBJ2-6. This CDR3 is built from 15 residues. The germline V gene has CDR1 MNHEY and CDR2 SVGEGT. The CDR3 sequence is CASSYGRSGANVLTF.

This chain links TRBV28 with TRBJ2-1; TCRdb lists TRBD1, though no DNA is available to test this call. This CDR3 has 13 amino acids. Germline V gene sequence: CDR1 MDHEN, CDR2 SYDVKM. The CDR3 region is CATGTGGQDEQFF. The full variable domain, with the rest looked up from reference TRBV28 and TRBJ2-1, is DVKVTQSSRYLVKRTGEKVFLECVQDMDHENMFWYRQDPGLGLRLIYFSYDVKMKEKGDIPEGYSVSREKKERFSLILESASTNQTSMYLCATGTGGQDEQFFGPGTRLTVL.

The chain is built from TRBV9 and TRBJ2-7; TCRdb returns TRBD1, unconfirmable since there is no DNA. The CDR3 runs 13 residues. CDR1 SGDLS and CDR2 YYNGEE come from the germline V gene. The CDR3 is CASSPRQGSEQYF.

This chain joins TRBV5-1 and TRBJ2-3. The CDR3 covers 14 residues. Germline V gene lookup returns CDR1 SGHRS and CDR2 YFSETQ. The CDR3 here is CASSLQWDTDTQYF.

The chain carries TRBV4-3 and TRBJ2-1; as DNA is missing, the TRBD2 call by TCRdb cannot be tested. This CDR3 has 17 residues. Germline CDR1 LGHNA, CDR2 YSLEER. This chain's CDR3 is CASSQDPPGLQYNEQFF.

The chain is built from TRBV27 and TRBJ2-2; TCRdb proposes TRBD1, but this gene call is untestable without DNA. The V gene's germline CDR1 is MNHEY and CDR2 SMNVEV (reference sequence). This CDR3 contains 17 residues. The CDR3 sequence is CASSLPTGDEGTGELFF.

The gene calls are TRBV9 and TRBJ2-7; TCRdb names TRBD1, which stays unverified in the absence of DNA. Germline CDR1 and CDR2: SGDLS and YYNGEE. The CDR3 loop spans 14 amino acids. CDR3 sequence: CASSHGQGAHEQYF.

The rearrangement joins TRBV29-1 to TRBJ2-3; the TRBD2 assignment by TCRdb is unverifiable without DNA. This CDR3 contains 17 residues. The germline gives CDR1 SQVTM, CDR2 ANQGSEA. The CDR3: CSVEDRWEDLLSNTQYF.

The chain joins TRBV12-3 or TRBV12-4 to TRBJ2-5. The CDR3 extends over 14 amino acids. The CDR3 sequence: CASSFGKWGETQYF.

This chain links TRBV28 with TRBJ2-7; TCRdb outputs TRBD1, but without DNA this stays unchecked. The CDR3 extends over 13 amino acids. CDR1 and CDR2 from the germline V gene are MDHEN and SYDVKM. CDR3 sequence: CASNGTHSYEQYF.

V and J are TRBV7-9 and TRBJ1-5. CDR3 length: 12 residues. Germline CDR1 is SEHNR and CDR2 is FQNEAQ (reference sequence). The chain's CDR3 is CASSLAEQPEHF.